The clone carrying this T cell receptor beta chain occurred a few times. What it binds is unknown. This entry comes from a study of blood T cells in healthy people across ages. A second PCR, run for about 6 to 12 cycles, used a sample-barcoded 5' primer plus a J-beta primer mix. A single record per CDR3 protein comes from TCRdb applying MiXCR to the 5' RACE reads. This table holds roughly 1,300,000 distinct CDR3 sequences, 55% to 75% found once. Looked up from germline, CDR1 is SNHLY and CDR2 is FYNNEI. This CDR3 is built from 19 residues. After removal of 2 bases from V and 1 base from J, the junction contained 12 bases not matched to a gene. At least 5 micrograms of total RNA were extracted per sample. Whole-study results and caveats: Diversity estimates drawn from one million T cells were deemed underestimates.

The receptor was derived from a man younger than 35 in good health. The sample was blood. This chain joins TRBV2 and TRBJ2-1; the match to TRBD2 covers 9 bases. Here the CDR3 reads CASSESGGWLAGSYNEQFF. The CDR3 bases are TGTGCCAGCAGTGAAAGTGGTGGTTGGCTAGCGGGATCCTACAATGAGCAGTTCTTC.